The 22 T cell receptor beta chains below come from one sample, sequenced in a study of control samples from healthy donors and cancer patients. Assay used: immunoSEQ multiplex PCR; TCRdb lists only in-frame clones, some missing. The sample holds 75,000 to 90,000 clones, roughly 86% seen once. The specimen sequenced was blood. The receptors stem from a man younger than 45 in good health.

The CDR3 nucleotides read TGTGCCAGCAGCCCGAGCTCCTACGAGCAGTACTTC. Protein product: CASSPSSYEQYF. The chain employs TRBV11-2 and TRBJ2-7; D remains ambiguous. CDR1 is SGHAT, CDR2 FQNNGV, per germline. Trimming removed 5 bases at V and 0 bases at J, with 5 bases between. This CDR3 has 12 amino acids.

The CDR3 sequence is CSVVGGSGANVLTF. The CDR3 DNA reads TGCAGCGTTGTCGGGGGTTCTGGGGCCAACGTCCTGACTTTC. V gene TRBV29-1 combines with J gene TRBJ2-6; possibly TRBD2 for D (6 bases). The CDR3 is 14 residues long. Germline CDR1 and CDR2: SQVTM and ANQGSEA. Trimming cost V 4 bases and J 1 base, with 8 bases left between them. The full variable domain, in which reference TRBV29-1 and TRBJ2-6 provide the parts outside the CDR3, is SAVISQKPSRDICQRGTSLTIQCQVDSQVTMMFWYRQQPGQSLTLIATANQGSEATYESGFVIDKFPISRPNLTFSTLTVSNMSPEDSSIYLCSVVGGSGANVLTFGAGSRLTVL.

The V and J genes are TRBV7-3 and TRBJ2-1; D unclear. The CDR3 length is 13 residues. From germline, CDR1 is SGHTA and CDR2 FQGTGA. Trimming cost V 5 bases and J 11 bases, with 16 bases left between them. The CDR3 here is CASSQYTGQKQFF. The DNA for the CDR3 is TGTGCCAGCAGCCAGTACACGGGTCAAAAGCAGTTCTTC.

Only one count was recorded for this clone. The chain recombines TRBV2 with TRBJ2-1; D may be TRBD2 (5 bases). The V and J ends lost 5 bases and 8 bases respectively, with 16 bases between them. The CDR3 extends over 14 amino acids. Germline V gives CDR1 SNHLY, CDR2 FYNNEI. The DNA of the CDR3 is TGTGCCAGCAGTTCCGATACTAGGGCCGATGAGCAGTTCTTC. Translation: CASSSDTRADEQFF.

This clone has just a few counts. J is TRBJ1-5 and V is TRBV3-1 (or the pseudogene TRBV3-2); perhaps TRBD1 as D (6 bases). There are 16 residues in the CDR3. CDR1 LGHDT and CDR2 YNNKEL come from the germline V gene (reference sequence). V lost 2 bases and J lost 2, with 13 bases in between. The CDR3 spells CASSQTAGVGNQPQHF. The DNA of the CDR3 is TGTGCCAGCAGCCAAACCGCAGGGGTTGGCAATCAGCCCCAGCATTTT.

The chain carries TRBV11-2 and TRBJ2-1, with TRBD2 matching 11 bases. The V gene's germline CDR1 is SGHAT and CDR2 FQNNGV. The CDR3 sequence is 14 residues long. Losses at the gene ends were 4 bases for V and 10 bases for J; bases not matched to a gene: 6. The CDR3 nucleotides read TGTGCCAGCAGCTCCCTTACTAGCGGGGGCGAGCAGTTCTTC. It translates to CASSSLTSGGEQFF.

The rearrangement joins TRBV10-3 to TRBJ1-3, with D perhaps matching TRBD1 (5 bases). Germline CDR1 reads ENHRY; CDR2 reads SYGVKD. The CDR3 is 12 amino acids. Trimming removed 6 bases at V and 8 bases at J, with 11 bases between. As DNA, the CDR3 is TGTGCCATCAGCAGGGATGGGGACACCATATATTTT. The encoded protein is CAISRDGDTIYF.

For the CDR3, the DNA is TGTGCCAGCTCCAAAAGGACAGGGGTGGACAATGAGCAGTTCTTC. As protein: CASSKRTGVDNEQFF. The genes are TRBV18 and TRBJ2-1; 9 nucleotides line up with TRBD1. Germline CDR1 is KGHSH and CDR2 is LQKENI. The CDR3 covers 15 residues. The trim removed 6 bases at V and 5 bases at J, leaving 8 bases unmatched.

The chain is built from TRBV30 and TRBJ2-5, with TRBD2 as a possible D gene (5 bases). The CDR3 covers 13 residues. CDR1 GTSNPN and CDR2 SVGIG come from the germline V gene (reference sequence). The V gene lost 0 bases and the J gene lost 7 bases, with 12 bases spanning the gap. CDR3 coding DNA: TGTGCCTGGAGTGTGGGCGGCGAGGGGACCCAGTACTTC. Its translation is CAWSVGGEGTQYF.

In regard to this clone: This sample includes further DNA sequences coding for the same CDR3. V gene TRBV24-1 combines with J gene TRBJ2-6, with D unclear. The CDR3 loop spans 13 amino acids. The V gene's germline CDR1 is KGHDR and CDR2 SFDVKD. V lost 5 bases to trimming and J lost 1 base, with 2 bases between them. CDR3 coding DNA: TGTGCCACCAGTGTTTCTGGGGCCAACGTCCTGACTTTC. Translated: CATSVSGANVLTF.

The genes are TRBV18 and TRBJ1-3; the D is unclear. CDR1 is KGHSH and CDR2 is LQKENI in the germline V gene. V shed 10 bases and J shed 0 bases, with 10 bases lying between them. The CDR3 contains 13 residues. The CDR3 reads CATSRDSGNTIYF. The CDR3 DNA reads as TGTGCCACCTCCCGGGACTCTGGAAACACCATATATTTT. The whole variable domain, filled in from reference TRBV18 and TRBJ1-3, reads NAGVMQNPRHLVRRRGQEARLRCSPMKGHSHVYWYRQLPEEGLKFMVYLQKENIIDESGMPKERFSAEFPKEGPSILRIQQVVRGDSAAYFCATSRDSGNTIYFGEGSWLTVV.

CDR3 bases: TGTGCCAGCAGCCTTCCCCGGGACGGCGAGAACACCGGGGAGCTGTTTTTT. Amino acids: CASSLPRDGENTGELFF. V usage is TRBV9 and J usage is TRBJ2-2; either TRBD1 or TRBD2 may supply D (5 bases each). This CDR3 contains 17 residues. Trimming pared 4 bases from V and 1 base from J, leaving 17 bases between. CDR1 SGDLS and CDR2 YYNGEE come from the germline V gene.

The rearrangement joins TRBV4-1 to TRBJ1-3; a weak D match, TRBD1 (5 bases). Germline V gene sequence: CDR1 MGHRA, CDR2 YSYEKL. The CDR3 runs 15 residues. Trimming shortened V by 0 bases and J by 6 bases, and 12 bases separated the two germline ends. The CDR3 DNA follows: TGCGCCAGCAGCCAAGAAGTGGGGCTTGTAAACACCATATATTTT. It yields the protein CASSQEVGLVNTIYF.

This chain connects TRBV19 to TRBJ1-2; 7 positions agree with TRBD1. Germline CDR1 is LNHDA and CDR2 is SQIVND (reference sequence). CDR3 length: 16 residues. With 5 bases clipped from V and 7 bases from J, the junction kept 16 bases outside the gene matches. The CDR3 here is CASSSQTGSRGGGYTF. The CDR3 DNA sequence: TGTGCCAGTAGTTCCCAGACAGGGTCAAGAGGGGGTGGCTACACCTTC.

V gene TRBV5-1 combines with J gene TRBJ2-1, with D perhaps matching TRBD1 (5 bases). Trimming removed 3 bases at V and 0 bases at J, with 10 bases between. This CDR3 is 15 amino acids long. Germline values: CDR1 SGHRS, CDR2 YFSETQ. The CDR3 coding sequence is TGCGCCAGCAGCTCTACAGGTATCTCCTACAATGAGCAGTTCTTC. It codes for CASSSTGISYNEQFF.

This clone is a singleton in its sample. The chain carries TRBV12-2 and TRBJ2-1; the DNA was not compared with TRBD2, the D call given in the table. TRBV12-2 is a pseudogene locus. CDR3 length equals 13 residues. The CDR3 DNA reads TGTGCGACGGAGGCACCCACCTACAATGAGCAGTTCTTC. This translates into CATEAPTYNEQFF.

The table lists this clone with a few counts. The chain joins TRBV4-1 to TRBJ1-1, with 8 bases lining up with TRBD1. The CDR3 runs to 17 residues. V was clipped by 5 bases and J by 0 bases; unmatched bases: 11. Germline V gene lookup returns CDR1 MGHRA and CDR2 YSYEKL. The CDR3 sequence is CASSSGTGRLMNTEAFF. The CDR3 DNA follows: TGCGCCAGCAGCTCCGGGACAGGTCGGCTAATGAACACTGAAGCTTTCTTT.

CDR3: CAWDRQPGQPQHF. The CDR3 DNA sequence: TGTGCCTGGGACCGACAGCCAGGACAGCCCCAGCATTTT. The genes are TRBV30 and TRBJ1-5; TRBD1 might be the D (5 bases). V gave up 5 bases and J gave up 7 bases, with 15 bases separating them. In germline, CDR1 is GTSNPN, CDR2 SVGIG (reference sequence). The CDR3 has 13 amino acids.

The genes are TRBV7-7 and TRBJ1-6; TRBD1 is a possible D gene (6 bases). V lost 5 bases and J lost 2, with 16 bases in between. CDR3 size: 17 residues. From germline, CDR1 is SSHAT and CDR2 FNYEAQ (reference sequence). This CDR3 is CASSHTPGGTYNSPLHF. Here the CDR3 DNA reads TGTGCCAGCAGCCATACCCCTGGGGGCACCTATAATTCACCCCTCCACTTT.

DNA for the CDR3: TGTGCCACCAGTGTAGGGACGGAGCTGTTTTTT. Translating gives CATSVGTELFF. The chain recombines TRBV24-1 with TRBJ2-2; the D gene could be TRBD1 or TRBD2 (5 bases each). Germline V gene lookup returns CDR1 KGHDR and CDR2 SFDVKD. With 5 bases removed from V and 10 bases from J, the gap between germline ends came to 7 bases. The CDR3 covers 11 residues.

This clone was counted a single time. This chain joins TRBV6-1 and TRBJ1-5; D remains ambiguous. V was trimmed by 3 bases and J by 0 bases, leaving 9 bases between them. This CDR3 is 15 amino acids long. CDR1 and CDR2 from the germline V gene are MNHNS and SASEGT. CDR3 loop: CASSDGYYSNQPQHF. The CDR3 bases are TGTGCCAGCAGTGATGGGTACTATAGCAATCAGCCCCAGCATTTT.

The chain links TRBV30 to TRBJ2-5, with 8 positions matching TRBD1. Per the germline V gene, CDR1 is GTSNPN and CDR2 is SVGIG (reference sequence). CDR3 length: 12 residues. The J segment lost 7 bases and the V segment lost 5 bases, leaving 6 bases of the junction unmatched. As DNA, the CDR3 is TGTGCCTGGGGGACAGGCCGGGGGACCCAGTACTTC. This sequence encodes CAWGTGRGTQYF. Drawing the rest from reference TRBV30 and TRBJ2-5, the complete variable domain is SQTIHQWPATLVQPVGSPLSLECTVEGTSNPNLYWYRQAAGRGLQLLFYSVGIGQISSEVPQNLSASRPQDRQFILSSKKLLLSDSGFYLCAWGTGRGTQYFGPGTRLLVL.